This T cell receptor beta chain came from a study of PD-1 blockade in classical Hodgkin lymphoma (dated by TCRdb to the early 2020s). Study-level background: Nivolumab dosing was 3 mg/kg intravenously every 2 weeks, continuing until either disease progression or unacceptable toxicity. The study used CyTOF and TCR beta sequencing to define a peripheral blood immune signature of response to PD-1 blockade in classical Hodgkin lymphoma. Beyond this particular receptor, the publication reports: Baseline TCR diversity was reported to be lower in newly diagnosed patients than in healthy donors and to be lower still in relapsed/refractory patients. Lower diversity was observed in patients in whom nivolumab was started less than 1 year after ASCT, and these patients were excluded from later analyses so that confounding by immune reconstitution would be avoided. By C4D1, a significant rise was seen in CD4+ TCR diversity but not in CD8+ TCR diversity (p=0.0027 vs p=0.16), and the rise was most apparent among complete responders (p=0.02). Only a single clinical trial cohort was studied, and what caused the repertoire differences, possibly disease activity or prior therapy, remained undefined. Baseline diversity similar to that of newly diagnosed patients was observed in trial patients achieving complete response, whereas significantly lower diversity was observed in partial responders and progressors.

The Qiagen DNeasy kit was used to extract genomic DNA from unsorted PBMCs and from the negatively selected CD4+ and CD8+ fractions. Amplification of TCR beta CDR3 regions was done by immunoSEQ multiplex PCR with primers that anneal to V and J segments. A synthetic immune receptor repertoire was used to minimize amplification bias, and any residual bias was removed computationally once sequencing was done. For the original study's pipeline: Repertoire diversity was quantified as the Shannon entropy index using custom Python scripts. Unsorted, CD4+ and CD8+ repertoires were analyzed separately, except in combined analyses where CD4+ and CD8+ sequences were merged in silico. A clone was considered expanded if an increase in frequency of at least 2-fold after treatment relative to C1D1 was found, and a pseudocount of 0.5 was applied to clones undetected at baseline. Singleton clones were defined as clones with 0 or 1 copy at C1D1, and non-singleton clones were defined as clones with 2 or more copies. By matching protein sequences in sorted samples from the same patient, clones expanded in unsorted samples were annotated as CD4+, CD8+ or unknown. Diversity changes from C1D1 to C4D1 were tested in paired samples using Wilcoxon tests. What TCRdb holds here is the immuneACCESS table cut down to in-frame rearrangements. Part of the clones is not present; checked against another copy, under half of the missing clones reflect an unresolved V gene, and the others are unexplained. The V and J calls and clone size come from that table; D and trimming were worked out from the DNA. This sample lists some 100,000 clones; roughly 92% were detected once. 2.5% to 3.5% of the sample belongs to the ten largest clones.

Details on this clone: Its antigen is not yet known. Base qualities are not at hand, and no much larger clone is one base apart.

The time point tag for this specimen amounts to: cycle 1 day 1 (C1D1), immediately before nivolumab initiation. Every trial patient had relapsed after autologous stem cell transplantation, and cohorts A, B and C differed in prior brentuximab vedotin exposure. The trial cohort was composed of 56 patients with relapsed/refractory classical Hodgkin lymphoma, for whom complete response, partial response or progressive disease was recorded as best overall response. Trial patients were treated with single-agent nivolumab in the multi-cohort phase II CheckMate 205 trial. Best overall response was determined by an independent review committee according to the 2007 International Working Group response criteria. PBMCs from the trial were collected at three points: immediately before nivolumab initiation (C1D1), and during therapy at cycle 2 day 1 and cycle 4 day 1. Peripheral blood was collected in 8 mL Vacutainer Cell Preparation Tubes, from which PBMCs were isolated by centrifugation and then cryopreserved.

Trimming at the junction amounts to 3 bases on V and 0 bases on J, and the germline ends lie 21 bases apart. The CDR3 starts with the cysteine, ends with the phenylalanine, and has 19 residues. Here the CDR3 DNA is all that survives: 57 bases in frame from base 1. For CDR1 and CDR2, the germline V gene (reference sequence) lists SGHNT and YYREEE. The chain links TRBV5-4 with TRBJ2-2, with TRBD1 as a weak D call on 5 bases. This receptor was identified in a human donor with classical Hodgkin lymphoma. Sequencing used peripheral blood mononuclear cells (PBMCs), obtained at baseline. The nucleotide sequence is given as TGTGCCAGCAGCTCCGCCTTGTGGGGTGACAGAACGAACACCGGGGAGCTGTTTTTT. This translates into CASSSALWGDRTNTGELFF.